This TCR beta chain was retrieved from a study of Graves' ophthalmopathy and Graves' hyperthyroidism. Study in general: Sampling took place at initial diagnosis, with peripheral blood obtained before any treatment. Study-wide results and caveats: Most expanded clonotypes from thyroid (those above 0.001 frequency) were also found in blood.

Trimming stripped 6 bases from V and 2 bases from J, with 16 bases between. The CDR3 runs to 15 residues. Newly diagnosed hyperthyroidism donors, aged 18 to 65, duration under 2 months. The TCR beta CDR3 regions underwent amplification from RNA transcripts. RT-PCR in the first round used HTBI primers; a second-round multiplex PCR followed. TCRdb called the multiplex PCR reads again in MiXCR, with one record for every CDR3 protein. Of some 350,000 distinct CDR3 sequences listed, about a sixth are singletons. With regard to this clonotype: Its antigen is not identified.

The chain carries TRBV12-3 or TRBV12-4 and TRBJ1-2; D may be TRBD1 (6 bases). Sequencing was carried out using peripheral blood. This clonotype originated in an adult woman with stable Graves' hyperthyroidism. CDR3 nucleotides: TGTGCCAGCAGACCCGGGGGCAGGGCGAACTATGGCTACACCTTC. It yields the protein CASRPGGRANYGYTF.